This is a list of T cell receptor beta chains from one sample in a study of blood T cell repertoires in COVID-19. TCRdb's copy holds only in-frame clones and misses some; the assay was immunoSEQ multiplex PCR. The sample holds about 200,000 clones; about 80% are singletons and the top ten take about 5%. Specimen: PBMCs or T cells enriched from blood (not recorded which). Receptors originate from an older woman with acute COVID-19. Both conserved end residues are part of each CDR3. Each record gives: CDR3 DNA, CDR3 protein, V gene, clone size, J gene, D gene, CDR3 length. D genes are given only for firm matches. Clone size is shown for a subset of rows, as once, few, many or a class of expanded clone.

CDR3nt: TGTGCCAGCAGCGTGCGTACGGGCGGGAGGGGTTCCCGGAACACCGGGGAGCTGTTTTTT; CDR3aa: CASSVRTGGRGSRNTGELFF; v_gene: TRBV9; abundance: NA; j_gene: TRBJ2-2; d_gene: TRBD2; len: 20
CDR3nt: TGTGCCAGCAGCCGAAAACAGGGGCGGAGGAATTCACCCCTCCACTTT; CDR3aa: CASSRKQGRRNSPLHF; v_gene: TRBV5-8; abundance: NA; j_gene: TRBJ1-6; d_gene: TRBD1; len: 16
CDR3nt: TGTGCCAGCAGTTACCAGACAGGGGAGGCCACCGGGGAGCTGTTTTTT; CDR3aa: CASSYQTGEATGELFF; v_gene: TRBV6-5; abundance: NA; j_gene: TRBJ2-2; d_gene: TRBD1; len: 16
CDR3nt: TGTGCCAGCAGCCAAGCAATTGGGCTCAGGGAGGGACCGCGAACTGAAGCTTTCTTT; CDR3aa: CASSQAIGLREGPRTEAFF; v_gene: TRBV14; abundance: NA; j_gene: TRBJ1-1; d_gene: NA; len: 19
CDR3nt: TGTGCCATCAGATCGACTAGCCTCGTCGGGGAGCTGTTTTTT; CDR3aa: CAIRSTSLVGELFF; v_gene: TRBV10-3; abundance: NA; j_gene: TRBJ2-2; d_gene: TRBD2; len: 14
CDR3nt: TGTGCCAGCAGCCTAAGCGACAGGGTACAGGGCTACACCTTC; CDR3aa: CASSLSDRVQGYTF; v_gene: TRBV7-2; abundance: NA; j_gene: TRBJ1-2; d_gene: TRBD1; len: 14
CDR3nt: TGCGCCAGCAGCCAAAATGGGCTCCAGCGGGGCTACACCTTC; CDR3aa: CASSQNGLQRGYTF; v_gene: TRBV4-3; abundance: once; j_gene: TRBJ1-2; d_gene: NA; len: 14
CDR3nt: TGCGCCAGCAGCTTGCCAAAGGGACAGATTTACAATGAGCAGTTCTTC; CDR3aa: CASSLPKGQIYNEQFF; v_gene: TRBV5-1; abundance: NA; j_gene: TRBJ2-1; d_gene: TRBD1; len: 16
CDR3nt: TGTGCCAGCAGTGAAGCGGGGCGGGAGGTCTACAATGAGCAGTTCTTC; CDR3aa: CASSEAGREVYNEQFF; v_gene: TRBV6-1; abundance: NA; j_gene: TRBJ2-1; d_gene: TRBD2; len: 16
CDR3nt: TGTGCCAGCAGTTACTCCCCAGGGGCCTATGGCTACACCTTC; CDR3aa: CASSYSPGAYGYTF; v_gene: TRBV6-5; abundance: NA; j_gene: TRBJ1-2; d_gene: NA; len: 14
CDR3nt: TGTGCCAGCAGCAGAGGACAGGGTCTAGCGTTCGGGGAGCTGTTTTTT; CDR3aa: CASSRGQGLAFGELFF; v_gene: TRBV7-9; abundance: NA; j_gene: TRBJ2-2; d_gene: TRBD1; len: 16
CDR3nt: TGCGCCAGCAGCTTGGATGAGACTAGAGTTCAAGAGACCCAGTACTTC; CDR3aa: CASSLDETRVQETQYF; v_gene: TRBV5-1; abundance: NA; j_gene: TRBJ2-5; d_gene: NA; len: 16
CDR3nt: TGTGCCAGCAGCTTCGGGACAGCGGGCTACGAGCAGTACTTC; CDR3aa: CASSFGTAGYEQYF; v_gene: TRBV5-4; abundance: few; j_gene: TRBJ2-7; d_gene: NA; len: 14
CDR3nt: TGCGCCAGCAGCCTGGCAGGGGGCTTCACAGATACGCAGTATTTT; CDR3aa: CASSLAGGFTDTQYF; v_gene: TRBV4-3; abundance: NA; j_gene: TRBJ2-3; d_gene: TRBD1; len: 15
CDR3nt: TGTGCCAGCAGTTTATCGGGGGGAAACACCATATATTTT; CDR3aa: CASSLSGGNTIYF; v_gene: TRBV28; abundance: NA; j_gene: TRBJ1-3; d_gene: NA; len: 13
CDR3nt: TGTGCCAGCAGCTTGGGCGACAGGAGAGATTCACCCCTCCACTTT; CDR3aa: CASSLGDRRDSPLHF; v_gene: TRBV7-2; abundance: once; j_gene: TRBJ1-6; d_gene: NA; len: 15
CDR3nt: TGTGCCAGCAGTTATGTCGGGCGGGATCAGCCCCAGCATTTT; CDR3aa: CASSYVGRDQPQHF; v_gene: TRBV7-9; abundance: NA; j_gene: TRBJ1-5; d_gene: NA; len: 14
CDR3nt: TGTGCCAGCAGCCAAGCTGGGTGGGGAGGGGGCAATCAGCCCCAGCATTTT; CDR3aa: CASSQAGWGGGNQPQHF; v_gene: TRBV4-2; abundance: NA; j_gene: TRBJ1-5; d_gene: NA; len: 17
CDR3nt: TGTGCCTGGAGCGATAGACAGGGGGCGTATGGAAACACCATATATTTT; CDR3aa: CAWSDRQGAYGNTIYF; v_gene: TRBV30; abundance: NA; j_gene: TRBJ1-3; d_gene: TRBD1; len: 16
CDR3nt: TGTGCCAGCAGTTACAAGGCTAGCGGGGCCCGAGTACCCTCCTACGAGCAGTACTTC; CDR3aa: CASSYKASGARVPSYEQYF; v_gene: TRBV6-2/TRBV6-3; abundance: NA; j_gene: TRBJ2-7; d_gene: TRBD2; len: 19
CDR3nt: TGCGCCAGCAGCTTGGTTCGCGGGGGTAAGACTGAAGCTTTCTTT; CDR3aa: CASSLVRGGKTEAFF; v_gene: TRBV5-1; abundance: NA; j_gene: TRBJ1-1; d_gene: NA; len: 15
CDR3nt: TGCGCCAGCAGCTTTGGACACGACGAAGGCTACACCTTC; CDR3aa: CASSFGHDEGYTF; v_gene: TRBV5-1; abundance: NA; j_gene: TRBJ1-2; d_gene: NA; len: 13
CDR3nt: TGTGCCAGCACGAGCGTGCCCGGGGAGCTGTTTTTT; CDR3aa: CASTSVPGELFF; v_gene: TRBV9; abundance: NA; j_gene: TRBJ2-2; d_gene: NA; len: 12
CDR3nt: TGTGCCAGCACCGTAGGGGGAGCTAACTCCTATAATTCACCCCTCCACTTT; CDR3aa: CASTVGGANSYNSPLHF; v_gene: TRBV28; abundance: once; j_gene: TRBJ1-6; d_gene: NA; len: 17
CDR3nt: TGTGCCAGCAGCTTTGGACAGGCCGATAATTCACCCCTCCACTTT; CDR3aa: CASSFGQADNSPLHF; v_gene: TRBV7-8; abundance: NA; j_gene: TRBJ1-6; d_gene: TRBD1; len: 15
CDR3nt: TGTGCCACCAGCAGAGCAGGCAATGAGCAGTTCTTC; CDR3aa: CATSRAGNEQFF; v_gene: TRBV15; abundance: once; j_gene: TRBJ2-1; d_gene: NA; len: 12
CDR3nt: TGTGCCAGCAGTTTCGGCGGGAATGAAAAACTGTTTTTT; CDR3aa: CASSFGGNEKLFF; v_gene: TRBV12-3/TRBV12-4; abundance: NA; j_gene: TRBJ1-4; d_gene: NA; len: 13
CDR3nt: TGTGCCAGCAGTTATGGTATGGGGACACCCCAAGAGACCCAGTACTTC; CDR3aa: CASSYGMGTPQETQYF; v_gene: TRBV6-2/TRBV6-3; abundance: once; j_gene: TRBJ2-5; d_gene: NA; len: 16
CDR3nt: TGTGCCAGCAGTTCACAGCCTGGGGAGACCCAGTACTTC; CDR3aa: CASSSQPGETQYF; v_gene: TRBV5-4; abundance: once; j_gene: TRBJ2-5; d_gene: NA; len: 13
CDR3nt: TGTGCCAGCAGCGCGGGACAGGGGGTCGGGGAGCTGTTTTTT; CDR3aa: CASSAGQGVGELFF; v_gene: TRBV7-7; abundance: NA; j_gene: TRBJ2-2; d_gene: TRBD1; len: 14